Listed here are 21 T cell receptor beta chains from one sample, sequenced in a study of blood T cell repertoires in COVID-19. Sequencing was performed with immunoSEQ multiplex PCR; in TCRdb, only in-frame clones are kept and a portion is missing. This sample has approximately 64,000 clones, with approximately 91% found just once. Sequencing was performed on peripheral blood. The receptors shown here come from a man between 65 and 85 years old with acute or convalescent COVID-19.

The chain joins TRBV24-1 to TRBJ2-7; TRBD1 matches at 7 bases. The germline CDR1 and CDR2 sequences are KGHDR and SFDVKD. V was clipped by 2 bases and J by 9 bases; unmatched bases: 6. The CDR3 runs to 13 residues. The CDR3 here is CATSDYETGLQYF. CDR3 sequence (DNA): TGTGCCACCAGTGATTACGAGACAGGGTTGCAGTACTTC.

The chain carries TRBV6-6 and TRBJ2-3; 8 positions agree with TRBD2. CDR1 and CDR2 (germline): MNHNY, SVGAGI (reference sequence). This CDR3 is 16 amino acids long. Trimming removed 5 bases from V and 0 bases from J; junction bases left unmatched: 7. The CDR3 DNA reads TGTGCCAGCAGTGCCTCGCGGGGGGTTAGCACAGATACGCAGTATTTT. This codes for CASSASRGVSTDTQYF.

This chain links TRBV19 with TRBJ1-5; tentative D call: TRBD1 (5 bases). Trimming stripped 4 bases from V and 7 bases from J, with 8 bases between. CDR1 and CDR2 from the germline V gene are LNHDA and SQIVND (reference sequence). CDR3 size: 12 residues. CDR3 coding DNA: TGTGCCAGTAGTAAAGGGGCCCAGCCCCAGCATTTT. It specifies CASSKGAQPQHF.

CDR3 residues: CASSSRSGLEGYTF. The DNA of the CDR3 is TGTGCCAGCTCTTCCCGCTCAGGACTAGAAGGCTACACCTTC. The chain couples TRBV18 to TRBJ1-2; D not certain. This CDR3 is 14 amino acids long. CDR1 KGHSH and CDR2 LQKENI come from the germline V gene. The V and J ends lost 6 bases and 8 bases respectively, with 19 bases between them. The whole variable domain, remainder taken from reference TRBV18 and TRBJ1-2, is NAGVMQNPRHLVRRRGQEARLRCSPMKGHSHVYWYRQLPEEGLKFMVYLQKENIIDESGMPKERFSAEFPKEGPSILRIQQVVRGDSAAYFCASSSRSGLEGYTFGSGTRLTVV.

This chain connects TRBV7-3 to TRBJ2-1, with 9 bases that match TRBD2. Germline CDR1 SGHTA, CDR2 FQGTGA. After removal of 0 bases from V and 5 bases from J, the junction contained 5 bases not matched to a gene. This CDR3 comprises 16 residues. The CDR3 DNA reads as TGTGCCAGCAGCTTAACGCGGGGGGGTAGCGACAATGAGCAGTTCTTC. Protein: CASSLTRGGSDNEQFF.

The chain is built from TRBV5-1 and TRBJ2-2; perhaps TRBD1 as D (6 bases). The germline V gene encodes CDR1 SGHRS and CDR2 YFSETQ. With 1 base removed from V and 7 bases from J, the gap between germline ends came to 11 bases. This CDR3 has 14 residues. CDR3 coding DNA: TGCGCCAGCAGCTTGTACACAGGGATCGGGGAGCTGTTTTTT. As protein: CASSLYTGIGELFF. The entire variable domain, with the rest obtained from reference TRBV5-1 and TRBJ2-2, is as follows: KAGVTQTPRYLIKTRGQQVTLSCSPISGHRSVSWYQQTPGQGLQFLFEYFSETQRNKGNFPGRFSGRQFSNSRSEMNVSTLELGDSALYLCASSLYTGIGELFFGEGSRLTVL.

V and J are TRBV19 and TRBJ1-6; tentatively, D is TRBD1 (6 bases). With 7 bases removed from V and 7 bases from J, the gap between germline ends came to 17 bases. From germline, CDR1 is LNHDA and CDR2 SQIVND (reference sequence). This CDR3 region has 15 residues. The CDR3 loop reads CASNSGTKLNSPLHF. Here the CDR3 DNA reads TGTGCCAGTAATTCCGGGACAAAACTCAATTCACCCCTCCACTTT.

The chain recombines TRBV6-5 with TRBJ2-7; D gene ambiguous. The CDR3 is 14 residues long. The ends were cut back, 2 bases at V and 2 bases at J, with 10 bases in the middle. Germline assignment: CDR1 MNHEY and CDR2 SVGAGI. CDR3 in amino acids: CASSYHDKTYEQYF. CDR3 in DNA: TGTGCCAGCAGTTACCACGACAAAACCTACGAGCAGTACTTC.

The genes are TRBV21-1 and TRBJ1-3; TRBD1, the table's D call, was not compared with the DNA. TRBV21-1 is designated a pseudogene. CDR3 length: 14 residues. CDR3 loop: CASSKMGSGNTIYF. The CDR3 coding sequence is TGTGCCAGCAGCAAAATGGGCAGCGGAAACACCATATATTTT.

This clone occurred a few times. V usage is TRBV7-3 and J usage is TRBJ2-1; TRBD2 is a possible D gene (5 bases). The CDR3 extends over 13 amino acids. The V end was cut by 2 bases, the J end by 5 bases, with 7 bases between. Germline values: CDR1 SGHTA, CDR2 FQGTGA. In DNA, the CDR3 is TGTGCCAGCAGCTTATCCGGGAACAATGAGCAGTTCTTC. Its protein product is CASSLSGNNEQFF.

The chain joins TRBV3-1 (or the pseudogene TRBV3-2) to TRBJ1-1, with a weak D call TRBD1 (6 bases). CDR1 and CDR2 from the germline V gene are LGHDT and YNNKEL (reference sequence). Trimming left V 0 bases short and J 5 bases short, with 16 bases between. The CDR3 consists of 16 residues. CDR3 in amino acids: CASSQEWAGVATEAFF. CDR3 sequence (DNA): TGTGCCAGCAGCCAAGAGTGGGCAGGGGTGGCGACTGAAGCTTTCTTT.

About this clone itself: One junction end disagrees with the germline gene, perhaps due to a read error. The V and J genes are TRBV18 and TRBJ1-1, with 7 bases aligning to TRBD1. CDR1 and CDR2 (germline): KGHSH, LQKENI. The CDR3 runs to 15 residues. In nucleotides, the CDR3 is TGTGCCAGCTCGCCACGACAGGGACGAGGTACTGAAGCTTTCTTT. Protein: CASSPRQGRGTEAFF.

V gene TRBV11-2 combines with J gene TRBJ2-5; TRBD1 aligns across 8 bases. The CDR3 spans 15 residues. Germline CDR1 and CDR2: SGHAT and FQNNGV. V was clipped by 0 bases and J by 5 bases; unmatched bases: 5. The CDR3 DNA reads as TGTGCCAGCAGCTTAGATCAGGGGGCGCATGAGACCCAGTACTTC. Translated: CASSLDQGAHETQYF.

The rearrangement links TRBV27 to TRBJ1-5; D might be TRBD1 (5 bases). V lost 1 base and J 2 bases, leaving 21 bases between the germline ends. The CDR3 is made up of 19 amino acids. Germline V CDR1 and CDR2: MNHEY, SMNVEV (reference sequence). The CDR3 region has the DNA TGTGCCAGCAGTTTATGGGGGACCTTGGAGGGAGGGGGCAATCAGCCCCAGCATTTT. This translates into CASSLWGTLEGGGNQPQHF.

The genes are TRBV5-5 and TRBJ1-1, with TRBD1 identical over 8 bases. Germline CDR1 reads SGHKS; CDR2 reads YYEKEE (reference sequence). The trim removed 4 bases at V and 7 bases at J, leaving 9 bases unmatched. This CDR3 comprises 14 residues. The CDR3 spells CASSPAGGTGEAFF. CDR3 DNA sequence: TGTGCCAGCAGCCCGGCGGGTGGGACAGGTGAAGCTTTCTTT.

The gene calls are TRBV5-1 and TRBJ1-4, with 7 bases fitting TRBD1. Trimming took 4 bases from V and 4 from J; bases not matched to a gene: 4. Germline V CDR1 and CDR2: SGHRS, YFSETQ. This CDR3 contains 14 residues. The CDR3 coding sequence is TGCGCCAGCAGCCAACAGGGGTTTAATGAAAAACTGTTTTTT. It specifies CASSQQGFNEKLFF.

This clone was observed a few times. The CDR3 DNA follows: TGTGCCAGCAGTTTTCAGGGTGTTCAGCCCCAGCATTTT. Residues: CASSFQGVQPQHF. The chain combines TRBV12-3 or TRBV12-4 with TRBJ1-5, with D perhaps matching TRBD1 (5 bases). This CDR3 contains 13 residues. V dropped 3 bases and J dropped 6 bases, with 9 bases sitting between them.

The rearrangement uses TRBV19 and TRBJ2-7, with a tentative D call TRBD1 (5 bases). Germline CDR1 and CDR2: LNHDA and SQIVND (reference sequence). The V end was cut by 5 bases, the J end by 1 base, with 6 bases between. This CDR3 spans 12 amino acids. The CDR3 sequence is CASSSGSYEQYF. The CDR3 region has the DNA TGTGCCAGTAGTTCAGGGTCCTACGAGCAGTACTTC. The full variable domain, rest sourced from reference TRBV19 and TRBJ2-7, is DGGITQSPKYLFRKEGQNVTLSCEQNLNHDAMYWYRQDPGQGLRLIYYSQIVNDFQKGDIAEGYSVSREKKESFPLTVTSAQKNPTAFYLCASSSGSYEQYFGPGTRLTVT.

The chain carries TRBV5-1 and TRBJ2-7; 10 bases map to TRBD1. The length of the CDR3 is 15 residues. CDR1 is SGHRS, CDR2 YFSETQ, per germline. The J segment lost 5 bases and the V segment lost 2 bases, leaving 7 bases of the junction unmatched. As DNA, the CDR3 is TGCGCCAGCAGCTTCATCGGACAGGGGGTAGACGAGCAGTACTTC. Translation: CASSFIGQGVDEQYF.

In its sample, this clone was seen once. The rearrangement joins TRBV2 to TRBJ2-3, with 7 bases matching TRBD2. The junction had 10 bases not matched to a gene; V was cut back by 5 bases and J by 2 bases. The CDR3 covers 16 residues. Germline-derived CDR1 and CDR2 are SNHLY and FYNNEI. The CDR3 reads CASSRLAASSTDTQYF. CDR3 in DNA: TGTGCCAGCAGTAGGCTAGCGGCCTCCTCCACAGATACGCAGTATTTT.

The genes are TRBV19 and TRBJ1-5; TRBD1 matches 12 bases. The germline gives CDR1 LNHDA, CDR2 SQIVND (reference sequence). V dropped 7 bases and J dropped 1; count of bases not matched to a gene: 8. CDR3 size: 17 residues. As DNA, the CDR3 is TGTGCCAGTACCTCCGGGACAGGGGGCATAAGCAATCAGCCCCAGCATTTT. This gives the protein CASTSGTGGISNQPQHF. Filled out from reference TRBV19 and TRBJ1-5, the complete variable domain reads DGGITQSPKYLFRKEGQNVTLSCEQNLNHDAMYWYRQDPGQGLRLIYYSQIVNDFQKGDIAEGYSVSREKKESFPLTVTSAQKNPTAFYLCASTSGTGGISNQPQHFGDGTRLSIL.